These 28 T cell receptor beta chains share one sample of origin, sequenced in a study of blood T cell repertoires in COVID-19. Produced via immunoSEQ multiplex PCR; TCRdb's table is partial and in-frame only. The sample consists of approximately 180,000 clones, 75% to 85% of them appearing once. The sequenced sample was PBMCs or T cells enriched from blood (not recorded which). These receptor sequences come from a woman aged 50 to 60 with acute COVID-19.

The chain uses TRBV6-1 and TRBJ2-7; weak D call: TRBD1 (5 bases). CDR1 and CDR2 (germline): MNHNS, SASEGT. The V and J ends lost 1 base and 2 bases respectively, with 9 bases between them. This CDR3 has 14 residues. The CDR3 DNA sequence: TGTGCCAGCAGTGAAGGAAAGGGGCCCTACGAGCAGTACGTC. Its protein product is CASSEGKGPYEQYV.

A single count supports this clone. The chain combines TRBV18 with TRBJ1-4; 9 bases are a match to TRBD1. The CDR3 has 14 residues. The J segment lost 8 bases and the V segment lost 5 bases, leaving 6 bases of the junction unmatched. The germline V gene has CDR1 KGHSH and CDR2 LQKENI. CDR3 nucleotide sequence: TGTGCCAGCTCAACCGGGACAGGGAGGGAAAAACTGTTTTTT. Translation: CASSTGTGREKLFF.

Here the CDR3 reads CASSELLAGVGSDTQYF. Written as DNA, the CDR3 is TGTGCCAGCAGTGAATTACTAGCGGGGGTCGGTTCAGATACGCAGTATTTT. This sequence joins TRBV6-1 and TRBJ2-3; 11 bases are shared with TRBD2. The V gene end was trimmed by 2 bases and the J gene end by 4 bases; junction bases not matched to a gene: 8. The germline V gene has CDR1 MNHNS and CDR2 SASEGT. This CDR3 contains 17 residues.

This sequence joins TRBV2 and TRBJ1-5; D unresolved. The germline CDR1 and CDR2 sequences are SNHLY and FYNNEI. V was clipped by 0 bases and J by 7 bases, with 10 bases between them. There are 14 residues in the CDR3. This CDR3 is CASSEARGEQPQHF. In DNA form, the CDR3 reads TGTGCCAGCAGTGAAGCGCGGGGAGAACAGCCCCAGCATTTT.

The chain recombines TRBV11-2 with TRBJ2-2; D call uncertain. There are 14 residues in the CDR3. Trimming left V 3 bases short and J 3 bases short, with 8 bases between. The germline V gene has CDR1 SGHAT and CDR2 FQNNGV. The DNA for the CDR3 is TGTGCCAGCAGCTTTGGAGTAGACACCGGGGAGCTGTTTTTT. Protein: CASSFGVDTGELFF.

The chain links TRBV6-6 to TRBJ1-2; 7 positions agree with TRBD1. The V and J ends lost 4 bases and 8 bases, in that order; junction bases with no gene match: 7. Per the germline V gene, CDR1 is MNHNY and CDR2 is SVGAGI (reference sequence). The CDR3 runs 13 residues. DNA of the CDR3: TGTGCCAGCAGTTTGGACAGGCAGTTAGGCTACACCTTC. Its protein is CASSLDRQLGYTF.

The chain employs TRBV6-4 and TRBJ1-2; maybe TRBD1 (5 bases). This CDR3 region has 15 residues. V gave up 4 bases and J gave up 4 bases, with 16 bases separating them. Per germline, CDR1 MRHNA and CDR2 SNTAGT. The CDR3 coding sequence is TGTGCCAGCAGTGCCCAGGGAGGTCGGTTCTATGGCTACACCTTC. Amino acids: CASSAQGGRFYGYTF.

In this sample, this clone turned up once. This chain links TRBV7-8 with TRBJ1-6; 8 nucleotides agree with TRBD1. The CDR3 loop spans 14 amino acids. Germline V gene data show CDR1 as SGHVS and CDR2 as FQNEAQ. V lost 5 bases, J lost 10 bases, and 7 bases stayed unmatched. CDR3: CASSPGQDESPLHF. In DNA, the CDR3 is TGTGCCAGCAGCCCGGGACAGGATGAGTCACCCCTCCACTTT. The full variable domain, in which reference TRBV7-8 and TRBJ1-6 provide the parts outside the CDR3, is GAGVSQSPRYKVAKRGQDVALRCDPISGHVSLFWYQQALGQGPEFLTYFQNEAQLDKSGLPSDRFFAERPEGSVSTLKIQRTQQEDSAVYLCASSPGQDESPLHFGNGTRLTVT.

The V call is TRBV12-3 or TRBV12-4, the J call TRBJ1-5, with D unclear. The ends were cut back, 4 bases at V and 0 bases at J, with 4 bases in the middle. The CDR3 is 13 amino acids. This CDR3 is CASSYYSNQPQHF. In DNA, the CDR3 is TGTGCCAGCAGTTACTATAGCAATCAGCCCCAGCATTTT.

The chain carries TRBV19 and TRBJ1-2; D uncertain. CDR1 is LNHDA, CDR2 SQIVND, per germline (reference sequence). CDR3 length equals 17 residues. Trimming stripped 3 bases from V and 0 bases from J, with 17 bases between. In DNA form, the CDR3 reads TGTGCCAGTAGTATCTCCGAGGAGAGGGCGACTAACTATGGCTACACCTTC. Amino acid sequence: CASSISEERATNYGYTF.

The CDR3 is CASTGGNGANVLTF. The DNA of the CDR3 is TGTGCCAGCACCGGGGGGAACGGGGCCAACGTCCTGACTTTC. The chain joins TRBV7-3 to TRBJ2-6; 7 bases map to TRBD2. V lost 7 bases and J lost 4; bases outside the gene matches: 4. Looked up from germline, CDR1 is SGHTA and CDR2 is FQGTGA. The CDR3 consists of 14 residues.

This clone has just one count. CDR3 sequence (DNA): TGTGCCAGCAGCTCAGGCCCATACACTGAAGCTTTCTTT. Protein sequence: CASSSGPYTEAFF. The chain carries TRBV13 and TRBJ1-1; D ambiguous. Looked up from germline, CDR1 is PRHDT and CDR2 is FYEKMQ (reference sequence). This CDR3 spans 13 amino acids. Trimming took off 4 bases at V and 3 bases at J, with 9 bases between the two ends. Combining the CDR3 with reference TRBV13 and TRBJ1-1 gives the whole variable domain AAGVIQSPRHLIKEKRETATLKCYPIPRHDTVYWYQQGPGQDPQFLISFYEKMQSDKGSIPDRFSAQQFSDYHSELNMSSLELGDSALYFCASSSGPYTEAFFGQGTRLTVV.

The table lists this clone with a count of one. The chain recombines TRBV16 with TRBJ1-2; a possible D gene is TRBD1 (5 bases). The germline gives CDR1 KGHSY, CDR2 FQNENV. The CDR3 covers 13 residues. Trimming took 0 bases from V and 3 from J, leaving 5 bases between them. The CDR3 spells CASSQSQDYGYTF. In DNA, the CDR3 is TGTGCCAGCAGCCAATCACAGGACTATGGCTACACCTTC. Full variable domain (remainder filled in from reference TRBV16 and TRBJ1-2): GEEVAQTPKHLVRGEGQKAKLYCAPIKGHSYVFWYQQVLKNEFKFLISFQNENVFDETGMPKERFSAKCLPNSPCSLEIQATKLEDSAVYFCASSQSQDYGYTFGSGTRLTVV.

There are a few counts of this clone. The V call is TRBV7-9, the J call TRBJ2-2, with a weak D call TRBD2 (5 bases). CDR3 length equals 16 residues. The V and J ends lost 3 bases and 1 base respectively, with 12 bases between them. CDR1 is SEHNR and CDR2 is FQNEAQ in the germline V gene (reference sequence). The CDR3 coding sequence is TGTGCCAGCAGCTTCGGGGTCCTAGGGAACACCGGGGAGCTGTTTTTT. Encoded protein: CASSFGVLGNTGELFF.

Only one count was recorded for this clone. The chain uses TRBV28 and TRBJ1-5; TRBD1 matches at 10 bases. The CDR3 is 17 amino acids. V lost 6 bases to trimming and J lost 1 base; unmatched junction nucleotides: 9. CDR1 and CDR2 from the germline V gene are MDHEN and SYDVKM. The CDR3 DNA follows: TGTGCCAGCAGGCCAGGACAGGGGGGTGTCAGCAATCAGCCCCAGCATTTT. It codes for CASRPGQGGVSNQPQHF.

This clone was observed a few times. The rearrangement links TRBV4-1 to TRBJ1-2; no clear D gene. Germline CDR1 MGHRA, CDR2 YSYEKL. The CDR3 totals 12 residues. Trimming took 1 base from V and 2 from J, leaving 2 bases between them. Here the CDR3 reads CASSQANYGYTF. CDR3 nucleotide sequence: TGCGCCAGCAGCCAAGCAAACTATGGCTACACCTTC.

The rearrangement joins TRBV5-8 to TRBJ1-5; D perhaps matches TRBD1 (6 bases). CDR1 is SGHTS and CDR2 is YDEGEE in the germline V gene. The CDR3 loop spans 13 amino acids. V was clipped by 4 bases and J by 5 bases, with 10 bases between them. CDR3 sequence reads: CASSADRYQPQHF. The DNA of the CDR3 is TGTGCCAGCAGCGCGGACAGATATCAGCCCCAGCATTTT.

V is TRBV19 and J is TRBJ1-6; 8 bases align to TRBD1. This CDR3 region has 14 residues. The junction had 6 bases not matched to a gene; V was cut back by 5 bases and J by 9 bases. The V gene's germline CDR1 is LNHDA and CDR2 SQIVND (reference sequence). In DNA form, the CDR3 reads TGTGCCAGTAGTCCGCAGGGGGCCGGTTCACCCCTCCACTTT. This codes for CASSPQGAGSPLHF. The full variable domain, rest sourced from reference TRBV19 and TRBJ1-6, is DGGITQSPKYLFRKEGQNVTLSCEQNLNHDAMYWYRQDPGQGLRLIYYSQIVNDFQKGDIAEGYSVSREKKESFPLTVTSAQKNPTAFYLCASSPQGAGSPLHFGNGTRLTVT.

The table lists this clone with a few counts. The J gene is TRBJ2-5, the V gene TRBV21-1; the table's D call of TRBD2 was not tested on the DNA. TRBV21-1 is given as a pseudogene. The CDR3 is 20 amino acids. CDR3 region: CASSKVIPPRAGGNQETQYF. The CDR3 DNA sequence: TGTGCCAGCAGCAAAGTGATCCCGCCTCGAGCGGGGGGCAACCAAGAGACCCAGTACTTC.

The CDR3 reads CASSYPGSQPQHF. CDR3 in DNA: TGTGCCAGCAGTTATCCGGGGAGCCAGCCCCAGCATTTT. The V call is TRBV6-5, the J call TRBJ1-5; D not certain. The germline V and J ends were trimmed by 3 bases and 7 bases, with 10 bases remaining between them. The CDR3 has 13 amino acids. In germline, CDR1 is MNHEY, CDR2 SVGAGI.

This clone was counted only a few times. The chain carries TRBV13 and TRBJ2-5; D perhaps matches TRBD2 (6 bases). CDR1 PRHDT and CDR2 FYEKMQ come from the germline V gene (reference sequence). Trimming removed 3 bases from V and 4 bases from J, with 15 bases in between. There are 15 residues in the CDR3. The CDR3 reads CASSFGSAQGETQYF. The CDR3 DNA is TGTGCCAGCAGCTTCGGGAGCGCCCAAGGAGAGACCCAGTACTTC.

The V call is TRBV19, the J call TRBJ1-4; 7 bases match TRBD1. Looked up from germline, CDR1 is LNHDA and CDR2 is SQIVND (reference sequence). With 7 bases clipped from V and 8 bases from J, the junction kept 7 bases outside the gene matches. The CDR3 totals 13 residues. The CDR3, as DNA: TGTGCCAGTACCGGGACAGTGGGCGAAAAACTGTTTTTT. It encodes CASTGTVGEKLFF.

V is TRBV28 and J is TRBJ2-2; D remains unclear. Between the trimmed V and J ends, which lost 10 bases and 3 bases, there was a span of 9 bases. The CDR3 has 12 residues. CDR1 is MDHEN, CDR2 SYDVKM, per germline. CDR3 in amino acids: CATGLDTGELFF. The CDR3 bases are TGTGCCACCGGGTTGGACACCGGGGAGCTGTTTTTT.

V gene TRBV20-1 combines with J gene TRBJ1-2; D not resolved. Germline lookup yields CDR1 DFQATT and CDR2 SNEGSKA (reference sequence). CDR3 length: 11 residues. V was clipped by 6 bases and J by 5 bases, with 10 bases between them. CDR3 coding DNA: TGCAGTGCCCCAGGACTGTATGGCTACACCTTC. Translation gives CSAPGLYGYTF.

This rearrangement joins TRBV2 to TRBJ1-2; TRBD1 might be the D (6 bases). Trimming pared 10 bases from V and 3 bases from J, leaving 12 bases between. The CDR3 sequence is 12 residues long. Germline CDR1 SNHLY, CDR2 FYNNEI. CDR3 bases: TGTGCCATTACAGGGACGGACTATGGCTACACCTTC. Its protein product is CAITGTDYGYTF. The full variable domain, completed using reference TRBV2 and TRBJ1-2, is EPEVTQTPSHQVTQMGQEVILRCVPISNHLYFYWYRQILGQKVEFLVSFYNNEISEKSEIFDDQFSVERPDGSNFTLKIRSTKLEDSAMYFCAITGTDYGYTFGSGTRLTVV.

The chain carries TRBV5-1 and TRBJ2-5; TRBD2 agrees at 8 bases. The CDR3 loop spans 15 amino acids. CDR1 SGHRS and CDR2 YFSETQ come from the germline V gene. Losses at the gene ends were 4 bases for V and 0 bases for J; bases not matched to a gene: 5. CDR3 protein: CASSRLAGYQETQYF. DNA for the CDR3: TGCGCCAGCAGCAGATTAGCGGGGTACCAAGAGACCCAGTACTTC.

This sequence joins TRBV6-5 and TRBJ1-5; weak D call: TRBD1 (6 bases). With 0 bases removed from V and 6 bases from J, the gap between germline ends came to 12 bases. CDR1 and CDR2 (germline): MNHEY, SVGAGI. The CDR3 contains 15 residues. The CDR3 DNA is TGTGCCAGCAGTTACTCAAGGGACAACGGTCAGCCCCAGCATTTT. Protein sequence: CASSYSRDNGQPQHF.

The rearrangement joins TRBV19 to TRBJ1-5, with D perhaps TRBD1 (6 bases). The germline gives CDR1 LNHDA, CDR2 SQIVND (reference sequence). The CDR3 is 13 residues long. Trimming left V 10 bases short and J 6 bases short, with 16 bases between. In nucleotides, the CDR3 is TGTGCCACCCGAAACAGGGTGGGTCAGCCCCAGCATTTT. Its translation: CATRNRVGQPQHF.